Sequencing of this T cell receptor beta chain was carried out in a study of blood T cell repertoires in COVID-19. In the study overall: Sample material is recorded as cDNA or gDNA derived from T cells, B-cell-depleted T cells, or PBMCs.

This CDR3 is 15 amino acids long. The J segment lost 2 bases and the V segment lost 4 bases, leaving 9 bases of the junction unmatched. CDR1 and CDR2 from the germline V gene are SGHNT and YYREEE (reference sequence). Some clones are missing from TCRdb's copy, which holds only in-frame ones; the method was immunoSEQ multiplex PCR. The sample holds under 20,000 clones, around nine tenths seen once. This clone occurred once. This receptor was obtained from a human donor in a cohort sampled during active COVID-19. The material sequenced was peripheral blood. The chain recombines TRBV5-4 with TRBJ2-7; 7 bases are shared with TRBD1. This chain's CDR3 is CASSQTGTDPYEQYF. The CDR3 region has the DNA TGTGCCAGCAGCCAAACCGGGACAGACCCCTACGAGCAGTACTTC.